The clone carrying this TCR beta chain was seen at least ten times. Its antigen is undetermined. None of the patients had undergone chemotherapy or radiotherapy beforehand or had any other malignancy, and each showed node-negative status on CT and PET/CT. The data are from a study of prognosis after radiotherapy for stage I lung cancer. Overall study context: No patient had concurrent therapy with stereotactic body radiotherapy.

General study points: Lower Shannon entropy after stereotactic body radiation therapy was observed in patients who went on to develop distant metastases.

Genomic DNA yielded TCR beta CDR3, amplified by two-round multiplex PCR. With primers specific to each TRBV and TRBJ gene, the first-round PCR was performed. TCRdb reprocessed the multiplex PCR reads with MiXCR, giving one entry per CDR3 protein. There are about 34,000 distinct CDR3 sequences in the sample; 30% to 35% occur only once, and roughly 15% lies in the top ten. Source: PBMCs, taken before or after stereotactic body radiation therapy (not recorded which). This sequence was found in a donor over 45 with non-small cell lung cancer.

Written as DNA, the CDR3 is TGTGCCAGCAGCTCAGGACAGCAAGAGACCCAGTACTTC. This encodes CASSSGQQETQYF. The chain is built from TRBV7-8 and TRBJ2-5; a possible D gene is TRBD1 (6 bases). The CDR3 loop spans 13 amino acids. Germline CDR1 and CDR2: SGHVS and FQNEAQ. V gave up 4 bases and J gave up 2 bases, with 8 bases separating them.